This T cell receptor beta chain was recorded in a study of shared clonotypes between healthy human individuals. Points from the study as a whole: Sampling included only blood; tissue repertoires likely differ. For sorted subsets, rarefaction showed incomplete sequencing despite large depth.

Remarks on this clone: The antigen is undetermined.

This table comes from immunoSEQ multiplex PCR, and its TCRdb copy is limited to in-frame clones, with some not included. The table has roughly 2 million clones, approximately 95% seen once. Per germline, CDR1 SGDLS and CDR2 YYNGEE. Germline trimming cut 2 bases from V and 8 bases from J; bases unmatched to any gene: 4. The CDR3 has 14 residues. The TCR originated in a man younger than 35 in good health. V is TRBV9 and J is TRBJ1-6; 7 bases are shared with TRBD1. The sequenced material came from naive CD4+ T cells sorted from blood. The sample's subset: CD45RA+ positively selected. CDR3 coding DNA: TGTGCCAGCAGCGTGACAGGGTGGGATTCACCCCTCCACTTT. Protein product: CASSVTGWDSPLHF.